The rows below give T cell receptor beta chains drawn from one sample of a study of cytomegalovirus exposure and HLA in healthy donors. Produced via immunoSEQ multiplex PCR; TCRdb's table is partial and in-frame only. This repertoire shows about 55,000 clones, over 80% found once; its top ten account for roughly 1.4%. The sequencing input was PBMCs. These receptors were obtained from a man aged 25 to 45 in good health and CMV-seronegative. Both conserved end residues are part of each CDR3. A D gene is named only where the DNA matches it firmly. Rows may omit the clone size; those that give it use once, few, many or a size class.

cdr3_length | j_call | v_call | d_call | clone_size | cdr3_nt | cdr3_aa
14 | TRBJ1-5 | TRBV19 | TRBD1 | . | TGTGCCAGTAGTCGGACAGGCCTCAATCAGCCCCAGCATTTT | CASSRTGLNQPQHF
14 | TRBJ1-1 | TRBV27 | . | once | TGTGCCAGCAGTTTCGGGACCGGGGGCACTGAAGCTTTCTTT | CASSFGTGGTEAFF
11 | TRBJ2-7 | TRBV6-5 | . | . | TGTGCCTACCACAGCCCCTACGAGCAGTACTTC | CAYHSPYEQYF
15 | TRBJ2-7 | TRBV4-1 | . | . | TGCGCCAGCAGCCAAGAAGGGGGACTACACTACGAGCAGTACTTC | CASSQEGGLHYEQYF
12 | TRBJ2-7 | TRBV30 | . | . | TGTGCCTGGAATCTAGGGGCCTACGAGCAGTACTTC | CAWNLGAYEQYF
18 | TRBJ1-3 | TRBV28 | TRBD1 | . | TGTGCCAGCAGTTTAGTTAAGGGGCCGGGACAGGGGAAAAACACCATATATTTT | CASSLVKGPGQGKNTIYF
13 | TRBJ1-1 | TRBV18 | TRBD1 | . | TGTGCCAGCTCACGGTCAGGGGGCACTGAAGCTTTCTTT | CASSRSGGTEAFF
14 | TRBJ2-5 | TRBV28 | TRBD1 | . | TGTGCCAGCAGTTCCCGGACAGGGAGGGAGACCCAGTACTTC | CASSSRTGRETQYF
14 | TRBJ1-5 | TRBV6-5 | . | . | TGTGCCAGAGCTGGGCTCGGGGGCAATCAGCCCCAGCATTTT | CARAGLGGNQPQHF
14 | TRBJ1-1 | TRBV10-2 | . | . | TGCGCCAACAGTGTCCGGGGAGGGGGTACTGAAGCTTTCTTT | CANSVRGGGTEAFF
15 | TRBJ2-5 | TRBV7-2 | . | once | TGTGCCAGCACCCTGGTGCCGGACAGACAAGAGACCCAGTACTTC | CASTLVPDRQETQYF
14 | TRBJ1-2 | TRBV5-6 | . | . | TGTGCCAGCAGCTTCCCAGGAACTAACTATGGCTACACCTTC | CASSFPGTNYGYTF
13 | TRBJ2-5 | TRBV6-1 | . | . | TGTGCCAGCAGTACGACAGAAGGAGAGACCCAGTACTTC | CASSTTEGETQYF
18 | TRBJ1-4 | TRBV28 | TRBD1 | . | TGTGCCAGCAGGGGGGGCAGGGGGTTCTTCACAACTAATGAAAAACTGTTTTTT | CASRGGRGFFTTNEKLFF
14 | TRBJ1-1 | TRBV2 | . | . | TGTGCCAGCAGTGTGACAGGAGGCGCGGCTGAAGCTTTCTTT | CASSVTGGAAEAFF
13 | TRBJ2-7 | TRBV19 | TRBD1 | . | TGTGCCACTCCGGGACAGGCCGCCTACGAGCAGTACTTC | CATPGQAAYEQYF
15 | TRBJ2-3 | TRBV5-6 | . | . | TGTGCCAGCACCCGGGACAACCGTTTCACAGATACGCAGTATTTT | CASTRDNRFTDTQYF
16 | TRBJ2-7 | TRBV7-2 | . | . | TGTGCCAGCAGCCCAGGAGGCAGAACCATCTCCTACGAGCAGTACTTC | CASSPGGRTISYEQYF
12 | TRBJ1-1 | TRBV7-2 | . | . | TGTGCCAGCAGCTTAATCGGGCAGGGAAGGTTCTTT | CASSLIGQGRFF
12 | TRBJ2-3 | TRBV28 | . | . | TGTGCCAGCAGTTCTAACACAGATACGCAGTATTTT | CASSSNTDTQYF
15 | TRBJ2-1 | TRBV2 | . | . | TGTGCCAGCAGCCCCGACAGAAGATCCTACAATGAGCAGTTCTTC | CASSPDRRSYNEQFF
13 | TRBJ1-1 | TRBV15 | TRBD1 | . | TGTGCCACCAGCGGACCCCTGGGACAGGAAGCTTTCTTT | CATSGPLGQEAFF